Each of the 10 T cell receptor beta chains below was sequenced from the same sample in a study of T cell changes during pregnancy in multiple sclerosis. Clones were read by immunoSEQ multiplex PCR, and TCRdb kept only the in-frame ones, dropping some. The table has around 110,000 clones, 92% seen once; the top ten hold approximately 1.6%. The sample here was peripheral blood, taken after pregnancy. Receptor source: a female donor with multiple sclerosis, enrolled in a pregnancy study.

The J gene is TRBJ1-3, the V gene TRBV28; 7 bases are shared with TRBD1. CDR3 length: 17 residues. The V gene's germline CDR1 is MDHEN and CDR2 SYDVKM. With V trimmed by 4 bases and J by 1 base, 10 bases remained unmatched. The CDR3 loop is CASSSTGIGLSGNTIYF. The CDR3 DNA sequence: TGTGCCAGCAGTTCGACAGGGATAGGGTTGTCTGGAAACACCATATATTTT.

Written as DNA, the CDR3 is TGTGCCAGCTCACCACCGGTTCTGGGAGGGACTGAAGCTTTCTTT. Translated: CASSPPVLGGTEAFF. The chain is built from TRBV18 and TRBJ1-1, with unresolved D. Germline CDR1 and CDR2: KGHSH and LQKENI. V lost 0 bases to trimming and J lost 5 bases, with 13 bases between them. The CDR3 has 15 amino acids.

The gene calls are TRBV18 and TRBJ1-1, with D hard to call. The CDR3 is made up of 14 amino acids. Trimming shortened V by 6 bases and J by 0 bases, and 11 bases separated the two germline ends. The germline V gene has CDR1 KGHSH and CDR2 LQKENI. The CDR3 nucleotides are TGTGCCAGCTCCCCGATAAACATGAACACTGAAGCTTTCTTT. Protein: CASSPINMNTEAFF.

This rearrangement joins TRBV5-1 to TRBJ1-1, with D tentatively TRBD1 (5 bases). V lost 5 bases, J lost 1 base, and 12 bases lay in between. Germline V CDR1 and CDR2: SGHRS, YFSETQ. The CDR3 sequence is 14 residues long. The CDR3 nucleotides are TGCGCCAGCAGATCTGGACACCCGAACACTGAAGCTTTCTTT. Protein sequence: CASRSGHPNTEAFF.

The chain employs TRBV9 and TRBJ2-7; D uncertain. V was shortened by 0 bases and J by 3 bases, with 7 bases between the two germline ends. Germline lookup yields CDR1 SGDLS and CDR2 YYNGEE. The CDR3 loop spans 13 amino acids. CDR3: CASSVGYGYEQYF. In DNA form, the CDR3 reads TGTGCCAGCAGCGTAGGATACGGCTACGAGCAGTACTTC.

V usage is TRBV30 and J usage is TRBJ2-7, with TRBD1 identical over 9 bases. The CDR3 is 13 amino acids. Germline V gene lookup returns CDR1 GTSNPN and CDR2 SVGIG (reference sequence). The junction had 8 bases not matched to a gene; V was cut back by 5 bases and J by 6 bases. The DNA of the CDR3 is TGTGCCTGGGCGACCGGGACAGGGCTCGAGCAGTACTTC. Translating gives CAWATGTGLEQYF.

The chain has TRBV2 and TRBJ1-4; D unresolved. The CDR3 contains 15 residues. V was cut by 2 bases and J by 5 bases, with 12 bases left in between. Germline loops: CDR1 SNHLY, CDR2 FYNNEI. CDR3: CASSESRSHNEKLFF. The CDR3 DNA follows: TGTGCCAGCAGTGAAAGTCGGTCCCACAATGAAAAACTGTTTTTT.

The chain employs TRBV7-9 and TRBJ1-6, with D perhaps matching TRBD1 (5 bases). This CDR3 region has 16 residues. The germline CDR1 and CDR2 sequences are SEHNR and FQNEAQ (reference sequence). The ends were cut back, 0 bases at V and 2 bases at J, with 8 bases in the middle. The CDR3 loop reads CASSLAGRAYNSPLHF. The CDR3, as DNA: TGTGCCAGCAGCTTAGCGGGCAGGGCCTATAATTCACCCCTCCACTTT. Using reference TRBV7-9 and TRBJ1-6 for the parts outside the CDR3, the full variable domain is DTGVSQNPRHKITKRGQNVTFRCDPISEHNRLYWYRQTLGQGPEFLTYFQNEAQLEKSRLLSDRFSAERPKGSFSTLEIQRTEQGDSAMYLCASSLAGRAYNSPLHFGNGTRLTVT.

V usage is TRBV5-1 and J usage is TRBJ1-1, with D possibly matching TRBD1 (5 bases). The germline V and J ends were trimmed by 4 bases and 1 base, with 11 bases remaining between them. Germline V gives CDR1 SGHRS, CDR2 YFSETQ. CDR3 length: 14 residues. This CDR3 reads CASSPQTGNTEAFF. As DNA, the CDR3 is TGCGCCAGCAGCCCCCAAACAGGGAACACTGAAGCTTTCTTT.

This sequence joins TRBV18 and TRBJ2-3; no definite D call. Trimming took 1 base from V and 1 from J, leaving 6 bases between them. The CDR3 totals 14 residues. Germline CDR1 reads KGHSH; CDR2 reads LQKENI. CDR3 sequence reads: CASSPLSGTDTQYF. CDR3 bases: TGTGCCAGCTCACCACTTTCGGGCACAGATACGCAGTATTTT.